The 14 T cell receptor beta chains listed next were all sequenced from one sample in a study of cytomegalovirus exposure and HLA in healthy donors. The PCR made use of 60 Vbeta and 13 Jbeta primers. Assay: immunoSEQ multiplex PCR; the TCRdb copy retains only in-frame clones and omits some. This table has 150,000 to 200,000 clones, 70% to 75% appearing once. Sequencing was performed on PBMCs. These TCRs come from a male donor in good health and CMV-seronegative.

CDR3 bases: TGTGCCAGCAGTTTTCGGGCAGGGGGAACCTACGAGCAGTACTTC. Amino acids: CASSFRAGGTYEQYF. V is TRBV27 and J is TRBJ2-7; 7 nucleotides match TRBD1. Germline CDR1 MNHEY, CDR2 SMNVEV (reference sequence). The V and J ends lost 3 bases and 2 bases, in that order; junction bases with no gene match: 7. The CDR3 totals 15 residues.

This chain uses TRBV6-5 with TRBJ2-2, with TRBD1 identical over 8 bases. Per germline, CDR1 MNHEY and CDR2 SVGAGI. This CDR3 spans 16 amino acids. The trim removed 2 bases at V and 4 bases at J, leaving 6 bases unmatched. Here the CDR3 DNA reads TGTGCCAGCAGTTACACCGGGACAGGCCCCACCGGGGAGCTGTTTTTT. Protein: CASSYTGTGPTGELFF.

This chain links TRBV15 with TRBJ2-7; possibly TRBD1 for D (5 bases). V lost 2 bases, J lost 3 bases, and 5 bases lay in between. The CDR3 spans 12 residues. Looked up from germline, CDR1 is LNHNV and CDR2 is YYDKDF (reference sequence). The CDR3 DNA sequence: TGTGCCACCAGCAGACAGGGCTACGAGCAGTACTTC. Amino acids: CATSRQGYEQYF.

The sample holds one count of this clone. The V call is TRBV4-3, the J call TRBJ2-7; D might be TRBD2 (6 bases). Germline V CDR1 and CDR2: LGHNA, YSLEER. The CDR3 is made up of 13 amino acids. Trimming took off 0 bases at V and 7 bases at J, with 10 bases between the two ends. The CDR3 protein is CASSQDREREQYF. Written as DNA, the CDR3 is TGCGCCAGCAGCCAAGATCGGGAGCGGGAGCAGTACTTC.

The V gene is TRBV6-5, the J gene TRBJ1-3, with 10 bases aligning to TRBD1. This CDR3 is 15 amino acids long. J gave up 2 bases and V 2 bases, and 0 bases lay outside the gene matches. Germline assignment: CDR1 MNHEY and CDR2 SVGAGI. The CDR3 protein is CASSYGTGAGNTIYF. In nucleotides, the CDR3 is TGTGCCAGCAGTTACGGGACAGGGGCTGGAAACACCATATATTTT.

The CDR3 spells CASSSPGLGGYQPQHF. In nucleotides, the CDR3 is TGTGCCAGCAGTTCGCCGGGACTAGGAGGGTATCAGCCCCAGCATTTT. The J gene is TRBJ1-5, the V gene TRBV28, with D maybe TRBD1 (5 bases). Germline CDR1 is MDHEN and CDR2 is SYDVKM. CDR3 length equals 16 residues. V dropped 4 bases and J dropped 5 bases, with 18 bases sitting between them.

This chain connects TRBV6-4 to TRBJ2-1; TRBD2 agrees at 14 bases. The V gene end was trimmed by 6 bases and the J gene end by 3 bases; junction bases not matched to a gene: 7. Germline V gene data show CDR1 as MRHNA and CDR2 as SNTAGT. The CDR3 is made up of 17 amino acids. The CDR3 spells CASSQAGTSGGYNEQFF. The CDR3 region has the DNA TGTGCCAGCAGCCAAGCGGGGACTAGCGGGGGCTACAATGAGCAGTTCTTC.

CDR3 bases: TGCGCCAGCAGTGAGGGGGGGGCGCAAACTAATGAAAAACTGTTTTTT. It yields the protein CASSEGGAQTNEKLFF. The V gene is TRBV10-2, the J gene TRBJ1-4; a possible D gene is TRBD1 (6 bases). Germline-derived CDR1 and CDR2 are WSHSY and SAAADI. The CDR3 spans 16 residues. Trimming cost V 2 bases and J 1 base, with 11 bases left between them.

The rearrangement joins TRBV28 to TRBJ2-1, with 9 nucleotides matching TRBD2. The germline CDR1 and CDR2 sequences are MDHEN and SYDVKM. V lost 4 bases to trimming and J lost 7 bases; unmatched junction nucleotides: 5. This CDR3 has 14 residues. DNA of the CDR3: TGTGCCAGCAGTTCTAGCGGGAAGGAGAATGAGCAGTTCTTC. This gives the protein CASSSSGKENEQFF.

The chain is built from TRBV5-1 and TRBJ2-5; D uncertain. Germline lookup yields CDR1 SGHRS and CDR2 YFSETQ. CDR3 length: 14 amino acids. V was clipped by 0 bases and J by 1 base, with 7 bases between them. The CDR3 protein is CASSLDAVQETQYF. The CDR3 DNA reads TGCGCCAGCAGCTTGGATGCAGTCCAAGAGACCCAGTACTTC.

The chain has TRBV5-6 and TRBJ1-3; D gene uncertain. This CDR3 is 16 amino acids long. V was clipped by 3 bases and J by 4 bases, with 17 bases between them. The germline V gene has CDR1 SGHDT and CDR2 YYEEEE. This CDR3 is CASSSGRGYMGNTIYF. The DNA for the CDR3 is TGTGCCAGCAGCTCGGGGAGAGGGTATATGGGAAACACCATATATTTT.

V gene TRBV28 combines with J gene TRBJ2-7; no reliable D call. Germline V lookup: CDR1 MDHEN, CDR2 SYDVKM. The CDR3 length is 12 residues. The V end lost 5 bases, the J end lost 2 bases, and 7 bases lay between the germline ends. CDR3 DNA: TGTGCCAGCAGTCACAGAACCTACGAGCAGTACTTC. This codes for CASSHRTYEQYF.

In nucleotides, the CDR3 is TGTGCCAGTAGCCCAGGCTATAGCACAGATACGCAGTATTTT. It codes for CASSPGYSTDTQYF. The chain uses TRBV19 and TRBJ2-3; D is ambiguous. The germline V gene has CDR1 LNHDA and CDR2 SQIVND (reference sequence). V was trimmed by 6 bases and J by 0 bases, leaving 10 bases between them. There are 14 residues in the CDR3.

The table lists this clone with a few counts. CDR3: CASSLGDRRTEAFF. The CDR3 DNA follows: TGTGCCAGCAGCTTGGGGGACAGGCGAACTGAAGCTTTCTTT. The chain carries TRBV5-4 and TRBJ1-1; 8 nucleotides match TRBD1. The length of the CDR3 is 14 residues. Looked up from germline, CDR1 is SGHNT and CDR2 is YYREEE (reference sequence). V lost 0 bases, J lost 5 bases, and 3 bases stayed unmatched.